This T cell receptor beta chain was identified in a study of PD-L1 blockade in urothelial cancer. Study as a whole: Blood was tested 3 weeks (second dose) and 6 weeks into treatment. Blood yielded a median of approximately 130,000 T cells per sample.

This table comes from immunoSEQ multiplex PCR, and its TCRdb copy is limited to in-frame clones, with some not included. Here the sample spans approximately 41,000 clones, around four fifths being singletons. Germline CDR1 is KGHSH and CDR2 is LQKENI. V lost 3 bases to trimming and J lost 0 bases, with 21 bases between them. CDR3 length equals 19 residues. Described time point: pretreatment peripheral blood. Patient disease was locally advanced or metastatic urothelial carcinoma. Each patient gave between 1 and 8 samples of peripheral blood mononuclear cells, which were collected pretreatment and during treatment.

The chain uses TRBV18 and TRBJ2-4; the D gene is possibly TRBD2 (6 bases). Material: PBMCs, obtained around atezolizumab (anti-PD-L1) treatment. This TCR came from an older man with urothelial cancer. DNA of the CDR3: TGTGCCAGCTCACCCTACCGAGTGAGGGAGGCGGGAGCCAAAAACATTCAGTACTTC. Translating gives CASSPYRVREAGAKNIQYF.